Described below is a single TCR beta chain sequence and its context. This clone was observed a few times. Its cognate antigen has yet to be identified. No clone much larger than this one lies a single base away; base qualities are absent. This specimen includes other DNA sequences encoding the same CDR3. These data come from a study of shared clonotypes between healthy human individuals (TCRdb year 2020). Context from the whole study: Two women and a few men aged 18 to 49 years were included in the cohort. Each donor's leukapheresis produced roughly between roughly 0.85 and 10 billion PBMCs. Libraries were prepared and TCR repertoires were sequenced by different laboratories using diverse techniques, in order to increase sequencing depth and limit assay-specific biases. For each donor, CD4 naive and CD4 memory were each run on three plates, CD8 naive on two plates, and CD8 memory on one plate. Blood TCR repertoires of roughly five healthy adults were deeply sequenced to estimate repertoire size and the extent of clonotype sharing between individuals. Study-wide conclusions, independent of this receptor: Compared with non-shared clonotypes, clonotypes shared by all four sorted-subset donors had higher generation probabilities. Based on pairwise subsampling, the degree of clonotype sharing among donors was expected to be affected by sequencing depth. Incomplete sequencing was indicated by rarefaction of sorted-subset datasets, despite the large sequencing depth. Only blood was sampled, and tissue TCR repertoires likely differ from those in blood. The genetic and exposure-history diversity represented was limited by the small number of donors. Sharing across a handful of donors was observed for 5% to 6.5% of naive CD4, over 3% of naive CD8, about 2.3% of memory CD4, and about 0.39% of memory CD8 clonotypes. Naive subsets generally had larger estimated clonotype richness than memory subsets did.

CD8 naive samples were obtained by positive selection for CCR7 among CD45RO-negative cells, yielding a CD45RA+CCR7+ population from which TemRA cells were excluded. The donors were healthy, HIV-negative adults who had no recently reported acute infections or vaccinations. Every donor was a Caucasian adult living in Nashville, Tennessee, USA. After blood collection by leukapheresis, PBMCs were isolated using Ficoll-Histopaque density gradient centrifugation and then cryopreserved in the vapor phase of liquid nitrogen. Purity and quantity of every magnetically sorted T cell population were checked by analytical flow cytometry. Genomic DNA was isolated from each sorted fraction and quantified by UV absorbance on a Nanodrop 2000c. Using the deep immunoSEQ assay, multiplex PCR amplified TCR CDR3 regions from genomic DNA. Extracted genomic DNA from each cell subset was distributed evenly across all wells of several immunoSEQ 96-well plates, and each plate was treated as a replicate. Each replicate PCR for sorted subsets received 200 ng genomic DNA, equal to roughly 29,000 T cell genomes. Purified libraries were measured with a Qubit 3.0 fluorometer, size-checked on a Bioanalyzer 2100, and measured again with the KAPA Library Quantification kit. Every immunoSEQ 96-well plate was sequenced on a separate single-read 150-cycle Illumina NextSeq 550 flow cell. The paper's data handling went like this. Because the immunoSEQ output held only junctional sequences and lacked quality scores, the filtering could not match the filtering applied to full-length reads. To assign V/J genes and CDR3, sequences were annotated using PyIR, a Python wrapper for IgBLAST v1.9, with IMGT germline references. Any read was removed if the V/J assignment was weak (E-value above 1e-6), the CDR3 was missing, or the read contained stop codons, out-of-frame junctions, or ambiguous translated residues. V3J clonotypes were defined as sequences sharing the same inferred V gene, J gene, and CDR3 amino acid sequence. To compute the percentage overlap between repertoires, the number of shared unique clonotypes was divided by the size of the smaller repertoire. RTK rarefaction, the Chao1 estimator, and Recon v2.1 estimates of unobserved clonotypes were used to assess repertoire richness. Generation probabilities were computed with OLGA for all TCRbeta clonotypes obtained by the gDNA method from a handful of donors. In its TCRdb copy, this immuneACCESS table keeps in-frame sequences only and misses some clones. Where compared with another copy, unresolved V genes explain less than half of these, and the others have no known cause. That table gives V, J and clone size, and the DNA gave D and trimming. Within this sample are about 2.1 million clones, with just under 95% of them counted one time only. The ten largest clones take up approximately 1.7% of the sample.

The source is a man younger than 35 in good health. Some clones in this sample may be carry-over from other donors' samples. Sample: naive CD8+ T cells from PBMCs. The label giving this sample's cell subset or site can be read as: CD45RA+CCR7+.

The DNA sequence follows: TGTGCCAGCAGCGTTAGCGGGAGCACAGATACGCAGTATTTT. This translates into CASSVSGSTDTQYF. The V and J segments used are TRBV9 and TRBJ2-3, and 7 bases in between align with TRBD2. Reading from cysteine to phenylalanine, the CDR3 counts 14 amino acids. The kept DNA is CDR3 alone, 42 bases in frame from the first base. Trimming leaves V shorter by 2 bases and J shorter by 0 bases, with the junction holding 0 bases beyond the gene matches. The germline V gene yields SGDLS for CDR1 and YYNGEE for CDR2. Reference TRBV9 and TRBJ2-3 genes cover what lies past the CDR3, so the full variable domain is DSGVTQTPKHLITATGQRVTLRCSPRSGDLSVYWYQQSLDQGLQFLIQYYNGEERAKGNILERFSAQQFPDLHSELNLSSLELGDSALYFCASSVSGSTDTQYFGPGTRLTVL.